This T cell receptor (beta chain) was found in a study of vaccination effects on CD4 cells after COVID-19. Method: immunoSEQ multiplex PCR; TCRdb's copy keeps in-frame clones and lacks some. The table has about 22,000 clones, about 80% seen once. Sequencing was preceded by expansion of antigen-specific CD4+ T cells with viral peptide pools in the ViraFEST assay. Following 10 days of culture, CD4+ T cells were isolated. Infection with SARS-CoV-2 occurred in the person between March and December 2020, and PCR confirmed it. At days 3 and 7, half of the medium was exchanged for IL-2 medium. For this clone: Its target is not known.

The CDR3 is 16 amino acids. Germline lookup yields CDR1 SGHNT and CDR2 YENEEA. Trimming stripped 5 bases from V and 1 base from J, with 15 bases between. The V gene is TRBV11-3, the J gene TRBJ1-3; D is perhaps TRBD1 (6 bases). Sequenced here: CD4+ T cells from PBMCs cultured with a peptide pool, sampled before COVID-19 vaccination. This TCR was recovered from a human donor who had a prior SARS-CoV-2 infection. The CDR3 is CASSVTGPESGNTIYF. The DNA for the CDR3 is TGTGCCAGCAGCGTGACAGGACCCGAATCTGGAAACACCATATATTTT.